A single sample is the source of the 26 T cell receptor beta chains below, sequenced in a study of OX40 agonist ivuxolimab in advanced cancers. Data came from immunoSEQ multiplex PCR; TCRdb stores just in-frame clones and leaves some out. The sample has roughly 81,000 clones; approximately 95% are singletons. Sequencing was performed on CD4+ or CD8+ T cells sorted from blood, taken in a trial of the OX40 agonist ivuxolimab. The receptors shown here come from an adult with an advanced solid tumor such as melanoma, head and neck, liver or kidney cancer.

The chain combines TRBV13 with TRBJ2-1; D is ambiguous. CDR3 size: 11 residues. The germline V and J ends were trimmed by 5 bases and 10 bases, with 9 bases remaining between them. Germline CDR1 and CDR2: PRHDT and FYEKMQ (reference sequence). For the CDR3, the DNA is TGTGCCAGCAGCCCCATCCGAGAGCAGTTCTTC. It codes for CASSPIREQFF.

The J gene is TRBJ2-1, the V gene TRBV7-9, with D maybe TRBD2 (6 bases). V lost 1 base and J 8 bases, leaving 12 bases between the germline ends. Per the germline V gene, CDR1 is SEHNR and CDR2 is FQNEAQ (reference sequence). The CDR3 loop spans 14 amino acids. For the CDR3, the DNA is TGTGCCAGCAGCTTAGTTGGACTAAGAGATGAGCAGTTCTTC. Encoded protein: CASSLVGLRDEQFF.

The chain recombines TRBV5-8 with TRBJ2-5; D could derive from TRBD1 or TRBD2 (5 bases each). Germline lookup yields CDR1 SGHTS and CDR2 YDEGEE. This CDR3 region has 13 residues. V was clipped by 2 bases and J by 3 bases, with 8 bases between them. In nucleotides, the CDR3 is TGTGCCAGCAGCTTTGTGGGGGAAGAGACCCAGTACTTC. Translating it yields CASSFVGEETQYF.

The CDR3 nucleotides read TGTGCCAGCAGCTTAGAGAGGCACACCGGGGAGCTGTTTTTT. Translating gives CASSLERHTGELFF. The V gene is TRBV11-2, the J gene TRBJ2-2, with D hard to call. The V end lost 0 bases, the J end lost 3 bases, and 5 bases lay between the germline ends. This CDR3 spans 14 amino acids. Germline V CDR1 and CDR2: SGHAT, FQNNGV.

This clone was observed once. The J gene is TRBJ2-3, the V gene TRBV10-2, with D possibly matching TRBD2 (5 bases). Germline assignment: CDR1 WSHSY and CDR2 SAAADI. The CDR3 runs to 13 residues. Trimming took 6 bases from V and 0 from J, leaving 7 bases between them. The CDR3 loop is CASSGLSTDTQYF. The CDR3, as DNA: TGCGCCAGCAGCGGACTGAGCACAGATACGCAGTATTTT.

The chain combines TRBV6-1 with TRBJ2-1; 14 positions agree with TRBD2. Germline CDR1 MNHNS, CDR2 SASEGT. V trimming: 2 bases; J trimming: 8 bases; junction bases outside the gene matches: 11. CDR3 length: 18 amino acids. CDR3 amino acids: CASSEWGLAGEVGYEQFF. CDR3 sequence (DNA): TGTGCCAGCAGTGAATGGGGACTAGCGGGAGAGGTTGGGTATGAGCAGTTCTTC.

The rearrangement uses TRBV27 and TRBJ2-3; 8 bases map to TRBD2. The junction had 12 bases not matched to a gene; V was cut back by 10 bases and J by 6 bases. Per the germline V gene, CDR1 is MNHEY and CDR2 is SMNVEV (reference sequence). CDR3 length: 14 amino acids. The CDR3 here is CAIGGAARGDTQYF. As DNA, the CDR3 is TGTGCCATCGGGGGGGCAGCGAGAGGGGATACGCAGTATTTT.

The CDR3 here is CASSPHPGTGPYEQYF. The DNA for the CDR3 is TGTGCCAGCAGCCCACATCCCGGGACAGGGCCATACGAGCAGTACTTC. The genes are TRBV9 and TRBJ2-7; 9 bases are shared with TRBD1. Germline V lookup: CDR1 SGDLS, CDR2 YYNGEE. Trimming removed 4 bases from V and 4 bases from J; junction bases left unmatched: 12. The CDR3 is made up of 16 amino acids.

The rearrangement joins TRBV7-9 to TRBJ2-3; 8 positions match TRBD2. J was trimmed by 4 bases and V by 11 bases; bases with no gene match: 14. Germline V gene sequence: CDR1 SEHNR, CDR2 FQNEAQ (reference sequence). This CDR3 has 15 amino acids. The CDR3 nucleotides read TGTGCCGTCCACCCAAAGCGGGAGAGGTCAGATACGCAGTATTTT. It translates to CAVHPKRERSDTQYF. Full variable domain (missing parts from reference TRBV7-9 and TRBJ2-3): DTGVSQNPRHKITKRGQNVTFRCDPISEHNRLYWYRQTLGQGPEFLTYFQNEAQLEKSRLLSDRFSAERPKGSFSTLEIQRTEQGDSAMYLCAVHPKRERSDTQYFGPGTRLTVL.

V and J are TRBV10-3 and TRBJ1-6; D remains unclear. V shed 2 bases and J shed 8 bases, with 16 bases lying between them. The CDR3 has 16 amino acids. From germline, CDR1 is ENHRY and CDR2 SYGVKD. The CDR3 region is CAISEPLDPRDSPLHF. The CDR3 nucleotides are TGTGCCATCAGTGAGCCTTTGGACCCGCGCGATTCACCCCTCCACTTT.

V gene TRBV7-3 combines with J gene TRBJ2-1, with D possibly TRBD2 on 6 matching bases. Germline assignment: CDR1 SGHTA and CDR2 FQGTGA. V shed 4 bases and J shed 0 bases, with 13 bases lying between them. CDR3 length: 16 amino acids. In DNA, the CDR3 is TGTGCCAGCAGCTATCTCGCGGGGAGCTCCTACAATGAGCAGTTCTTC. As protein: CASSYLAGSSYNEQFF.

This chain connects TRBV2 to TRBJ1-4, with D perhaps TRBD1 (6 bases). There are 13 residues in the CDR3. Deletions cut 7 bases from V and 6 bases from J, with 12 bases between. The V gene's germline CDR1 is SNHLY and CDR2 FYNNEI. Written as DNA, the CDR3 is TGTGCCAGCATCCGGGGGCAGGATGAAAAACTGTTTTTT. The encoded protein is CASIRGQDEKLFF.

V usage is TRBV20-1 and J usage is TRBJ2-1; D remains ambiguous. From germline, CDR1 is DFQATT and CDR2 SNEGSKA (reference sequence). The CDR3 is made up of 10 amino acids. Trimming left V 4 bases short and J 10 bases short, with 8 bases between. The CDR3 is CSATRPEQFF. The CDR3 nucleotides are TGCAGTGCTACCAGACCAGAGCAGTTCTTC.

This chain uses TRBV7-9 with TRBJ2-1; no clear D. CDR3 length equals 12 residues. The V end was cut by 5 bases, the J end by 8 bases, with 10 bases between. Germline CDR1 and CDR2: SEHNR and FQNEAQ (reference sequence). CDR3 bases: TGTGCCAGCAGCGCCCGTTGGGATGAGCAGTTCTTC. Residues: CASSARWDEQFF.

A remark on this clone: The germline gene is not matched at one end of the junction; a read error may be the cause. The chain links TRBV7-7 to TRBJ2-1; the match to TRBD2 covers 7 bases. The germline gives CDR1 SSHAT, CDR2 FNYEAQ (reference sequence). The CDR3 spans 15 residues. This CDR3 is CASSLNGGRGNEQFF. The CDR3 DNA reads as TGTGCTAGCAGCTTAAACGGGGGGAGAGGCAATGAGCAGTTCTTC.

The chain employs TRBV29-1 and TRBJ2-1; 10 nucleotides match TRBD2. The V gene's germline CDR1 is SQVTM and CDR2 ANQGSEA. The CDR3 has 12 amino acids. V trimming: 7 bases; J trimming: 6 bases; junction bases outside the gene matches: 3. The CDR3 nucleotides read TGCAGCGCGGTAGCGGGGGGCAATGAGCAGTTCTTC. Residues: CSAVAGGNEQFF.

This clone was counted only a few times. The chain joins TRBV5-6 to TRBJ1-5, with D tentatively TRBD1 (5 bases). This CDR3 has 14 residues. Trimming took off 2 bases at V and 4 bases at J, with 10 bases between the two ends. The germline CDR1 and CDR2 sequences are SGHDT and YYEEEE. The CDR3 loop reads CASSFAGGNQPQHF. Written as DNA, the CDR3 is TGTGCCAGCAGCTTTGCCGGGGGGAATCAGCCCCAGCATTTT.

This chain connects TRBV10-2 to TRBJ1-5; tentatively, D is TRBD1 (6 bases). From germline, CDR1 is WSHSY and CDR2 SAAADI. V lost 5 bases to trimming and J lost 3 bases, with 20 bases between them. This CDR3 has 17 amino acids. The CDR3 DNA reads TGCGCCAGCAGTAACCTAGGGGGGCAGGGAGTCAATCAGCCCCAGCATTTT. It translates to CASSNLGGQGVNQPQHF.

The V call is TRBV2, the J call TRBJ2-7, with D hard to call. Germline V gene data show CDR1 as SNHLY and CDR2 as FYNNEI. V dropped 7 bases and J dropped 2 bases, with 0 bases sitting between them. The CDR3 spans 9 residues. DNA of the CDR3: TGTGCCAGCACCTACGAGCAGTACTTC. Its protein product is CASTYEQYF.

This clone was observed a single time. This sequence joins TRBV5-6 and TRBJ2-7, with TRBD2 matching over 14 bases. The CDR3 is 14 residues long. Germline CDR1 and CDR2: SGHDT and YYEEEE. Unmatched junction bases numbered 9, after V lost 4 bases and J lost 12 bases. CDR3: CASSPRLAGGPGYF. The CDR3 nucleotides read TGTGCCAGCAGCCCACGACTAGCGGGAGGGCCGGGGTACTTC.

The V gene is TRBV5-6, the J gene TRBJ2-5, with D possibly matching TRBD2 (5 bases). The J call may not be correct, given that the DNA end is closer to TRBJ2-7. CDR3 length equals 17 residues. CDR1 is SGHDT and CDR2 is YYEEEE in the germline V gene. DNA for the CDR3: TGTGCCAGCAGCTTGGCCCAGAGAGCGGAGCCCCTCCACGAGCAGTACTTC. Residues: CASSLAQRAEPLHEQYF.

The chain carries TRBV28 and TRBJ2-5, with D maybe TRBD1 (7 bases). The V end was cut by 6 bases, the J end by 12 bases, with 14 bases between. Germline-derived CDR1 and CDR2 are MDHEN and SYDVKM. This CDR3 is 11 amino acids long. The CDR3 DNA follows: TGTGCCAGCAGAGGAGGGACAGTTGAGTACTTC. It translates to CASRGGTVEYF.

The rearrangement uses TRBV9 and TRBJ2-7; TRBD2 matches at 7 bases. V gave up 0 bases and J gave up 2 bases; unmatched junction bases: 5. This CDR3 is built from 15 residues. Germline assignment: CDR1 SGDLS and CDR2 YYNGEE. CDR3 protein: CASSVAPSGTYEQYF. CDR3 in DNA: TGTGCCAGCAGCGTAGCGCCTAGCGGAACCTACGAGCAGTACTTC. Drawing the rest from reference TRBV9 and TRBJ2-7, the complete variable domain is DSGVTQTPKHLITATGQRVTLRCSPRSGDLSVYWYQQSLDQGLQFLIQYYNGEERAKGNILERFSAQQFPDLHSELNLSSLELGDSALYFCASSVAPSGTYEQYFGPGTRLTVT.

This clone appeared a single time. The V and J genes are TRBV27 and TRBJ2-7; D tentatively reads TRBD1 or TRBD2 (5 bases each). The CDR3 contains 13 residues. CDR1 and CDR2 (germline): MNHEY, SMNVEV (reference sequence). Trimming cost V 4 bases and J 3 bases, with 10 bases left between them. Here the CDR3 reads CASSSGAYYEQYF. The DNA of the CDR3 is TGTGCCAGCAGTTCCGGGGCGTACTACGAGCAGTACTTC.

This sequence joins TRBV27 and TRBJ2-3; maybe TRBD2 (6 bases). The V gene lost 5 bases and the J gene lost 2 bases, with 17 bases spanning the gap. CDR3 length: 16 residues. CDR1 and CDR2 (germline): MNHEY, SMNVEV (reference sequence). The CDR3 coding sequence is TGTGCCAGCAGTCTCTATCTGGAGGGCCCCACAGATACGCAGTATTTT. Amino acid sequence: CASSLYLEGPTDTQYF.

This chain links TRBV7-9 with TRBJ2-2, with D perhaps TRBD1 (6 bases). The CDR3 spans 15 residues. Trimming took off 5 bases at V and 6 bases at J, with 16 bases between the two ends. Germline V gene lookup returns CDR1 SEHNR and CDR2 FQNEAQ (reference sequence). The CDR3 coding sequence is TGTGCCAGCAGCGCCCAGGGGAAGGAGCCCGGGGAGCTGTTTTTT. Translation: CASSAQGKEPGELFF.